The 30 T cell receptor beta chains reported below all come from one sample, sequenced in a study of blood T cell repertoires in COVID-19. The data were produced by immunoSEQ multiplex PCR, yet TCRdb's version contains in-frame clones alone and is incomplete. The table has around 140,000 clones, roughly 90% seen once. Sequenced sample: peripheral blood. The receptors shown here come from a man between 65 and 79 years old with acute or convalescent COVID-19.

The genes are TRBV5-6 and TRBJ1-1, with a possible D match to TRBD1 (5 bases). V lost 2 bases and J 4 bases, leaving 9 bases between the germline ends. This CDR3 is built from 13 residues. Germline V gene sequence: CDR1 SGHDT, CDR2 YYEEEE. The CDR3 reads CASSFQGGTEAFF. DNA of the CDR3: TGTGCCAGCAGCTTTCAGGGCGGCACTGAAGCTTTCTTT.

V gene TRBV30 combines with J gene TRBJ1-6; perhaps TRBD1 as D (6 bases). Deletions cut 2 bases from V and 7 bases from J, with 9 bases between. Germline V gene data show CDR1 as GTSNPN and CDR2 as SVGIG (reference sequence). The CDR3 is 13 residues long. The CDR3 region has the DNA TGTGCCTGGAGTCAACAGGGAAATTCACCCCTCCACTTT. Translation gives CAWSQQGNSPLHF.

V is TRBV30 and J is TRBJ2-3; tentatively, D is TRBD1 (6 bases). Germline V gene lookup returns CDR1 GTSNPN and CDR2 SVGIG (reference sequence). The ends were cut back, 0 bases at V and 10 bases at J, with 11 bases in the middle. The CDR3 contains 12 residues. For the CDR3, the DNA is TGTGCCTGGAGTGTTATCCAGGGGCCGCAGTATTTT. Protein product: CAWSVIQGPQYF. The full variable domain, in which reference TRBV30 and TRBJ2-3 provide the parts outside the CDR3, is SQTIHQWPATLVQPVGSPLSLECTVEGTSNPNLYWYRQAAGRGLQLLFYSVGIGQISSEVPQNLSASRPQDRQFILSSKKLLLSDSGFYLCAWSVIQGPQYFGPGTRLTVL.

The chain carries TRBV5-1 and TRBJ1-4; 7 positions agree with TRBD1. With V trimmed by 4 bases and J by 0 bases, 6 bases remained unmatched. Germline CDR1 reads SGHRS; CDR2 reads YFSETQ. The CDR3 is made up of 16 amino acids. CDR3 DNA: TGCGCCAGCAGCCCGGGGACAGCTGCAACTAATGAAAAACTGTTTTTT. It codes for CASSPGTAATNEKLFF.

CDR3 protein: CASSGQGRNEKLFF. The CDR3 coding sequence is TGTGCCAGCAGCGGACAGGGGAGGAACGAAAAACTGTTTTTT. J is TRBJ1-4 and V is TRBV9, with 8 nucleotides matching TRBD1. J gave up 8 bases and V 3 bases, and 6 bases lay outside the gene matches. The length of the CDR3 is 14 residues. Germline-derived CDR1 and CDR2 are SGDLS and YYNGEE.

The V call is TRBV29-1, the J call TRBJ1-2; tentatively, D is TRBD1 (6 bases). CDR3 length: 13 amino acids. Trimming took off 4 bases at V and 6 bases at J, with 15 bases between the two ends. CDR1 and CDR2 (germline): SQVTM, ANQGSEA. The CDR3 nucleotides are TGCAGCGTTGGAGCCAGGGGTTTGGATGGCTACACCTTC. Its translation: CSVGARGLDGYTF.

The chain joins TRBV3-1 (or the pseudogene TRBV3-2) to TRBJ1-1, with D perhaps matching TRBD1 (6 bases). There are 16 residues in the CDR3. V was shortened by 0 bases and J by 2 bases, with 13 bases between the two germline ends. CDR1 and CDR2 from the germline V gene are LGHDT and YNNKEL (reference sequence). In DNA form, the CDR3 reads TGTGCCAGCAGCCAAGATTTGACAGGCAGTAACACTGAAGCTTTCTTT. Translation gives CASSQDLTGSNTEAFF.

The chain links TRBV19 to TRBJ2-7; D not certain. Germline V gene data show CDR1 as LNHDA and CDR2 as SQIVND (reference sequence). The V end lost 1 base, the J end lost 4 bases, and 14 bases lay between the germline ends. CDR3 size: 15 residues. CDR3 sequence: CASSIVSVGRYEQYF. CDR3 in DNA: TGTGCCAGTAGTATAGTAAGCGTAGGCCGATACGAGCAGTACTTC.

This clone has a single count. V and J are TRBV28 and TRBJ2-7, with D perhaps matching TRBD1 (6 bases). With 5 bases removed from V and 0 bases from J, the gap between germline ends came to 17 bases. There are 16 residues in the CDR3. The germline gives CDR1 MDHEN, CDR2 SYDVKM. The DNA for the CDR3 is TGTGCCAGCAGTCCTGAAATGGGGGCTTCCTCCTACGAGCAGTACTTC. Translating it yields CASSPEMGASSYEQYF.

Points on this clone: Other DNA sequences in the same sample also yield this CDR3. CDR3: CASSLDRETQYF. The CDR3, as DNA: TGTGCCAGCAGCTTAGATCGAGAGACCCAGTACTTC. The V call is TRBV7-2, the J call TRBJ2-5, with D hard to call. CDR1 is SGHTA, CDR2 FQGNSA, per germline. With 1 base removed from V and 4 bases from J, the gap between germline ends came to 4 bases. The CDR3 length is 12 residues. Looking up the rest from reference TRBV7-2 and TRBJ2-5 gives the full variable domain: GAGVSQSPSNKVTEKGKDVELRCDPISGHTALYWYRQSLGQGLEFLIYFQGNSAPDKSGLPSDRFSAERTGGSVSTLTIQRTQQEDSAVYLCASSLDRETQYFGPGTRLLVL.

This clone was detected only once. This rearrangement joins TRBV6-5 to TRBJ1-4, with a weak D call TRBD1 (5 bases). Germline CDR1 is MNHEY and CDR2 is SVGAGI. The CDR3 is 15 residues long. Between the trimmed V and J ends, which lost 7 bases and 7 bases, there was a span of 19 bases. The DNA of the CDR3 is TGTGCCAGCAAAACTCGGGGCGGGACTGGTGAAAAACTGTTTTTT. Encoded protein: CASKTRGGTGEKLFF.

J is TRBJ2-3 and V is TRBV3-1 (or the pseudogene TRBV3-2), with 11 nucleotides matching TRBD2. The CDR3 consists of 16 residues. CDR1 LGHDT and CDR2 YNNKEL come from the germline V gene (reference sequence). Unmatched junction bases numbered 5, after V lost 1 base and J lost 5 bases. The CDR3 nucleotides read TGTGCCAGCAGCCAAGTAGCGGGAGGGGAGGGAGATACGCAGTATTTT. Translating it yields CASSQVAGGEGDTQYF.

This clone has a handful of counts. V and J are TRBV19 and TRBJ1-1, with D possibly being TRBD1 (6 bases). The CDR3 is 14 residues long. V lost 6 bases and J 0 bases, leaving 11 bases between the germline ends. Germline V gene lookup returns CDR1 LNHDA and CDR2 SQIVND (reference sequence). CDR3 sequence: CASRPDRMNTEAFF. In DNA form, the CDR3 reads TGTGCCAGTAGACCTGACAGGATGAACACTGAAGCTTTCTTT. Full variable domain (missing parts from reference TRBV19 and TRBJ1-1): DGGITQSPKYLFRKEGQNVTLSCEQNLNHDAMYWYRQDPGQGLRLIYYSQIVNDFQKGDIAEGYSVSREKKESFPLTVTSAQKNPTAFYLCASRPDRMNTEAFFGQGTRLTVV.

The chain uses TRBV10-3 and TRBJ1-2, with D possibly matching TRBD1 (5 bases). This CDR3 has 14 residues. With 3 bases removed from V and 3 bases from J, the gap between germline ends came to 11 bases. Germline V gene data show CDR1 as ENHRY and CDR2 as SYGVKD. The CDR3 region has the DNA TGTGCCATCAGTGACAGGGCCAGGGACTATGGCTACACCTTC. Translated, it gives CAISDRARDYGYTF.

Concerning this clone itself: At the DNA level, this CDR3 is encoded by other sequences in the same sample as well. CDR3 loop: CASSPPAGEETQYF. DNA of the CDR3: TGTGCCAGCTCACCACCCGCGGGGGAAGAGACCCAGTACTTC. The rearrangement joins TRBV18 to TRBJ2-5, with 7 bases lining up with TRBD2. The CDR3 contains 14 residues. Trimming took 0 bases from V and 3 from J; bases not matched to a gene: 1. Germline V gives CDR1 KGHSH, CDR2 LQKENI. The full variable domain, its missing parts supplied by reference TRBV18 and TRBJ2-5, is NAGVMQNPRHLVRRRGQEARLRCSPMKGHSHVYWYRQLPEEGLKFMVYLQKENIIDESGMPKERFSAEFPKEGPSILRIQQVVRGDSAAYFCASSPPAGEETQYFGPGTRLLVL.

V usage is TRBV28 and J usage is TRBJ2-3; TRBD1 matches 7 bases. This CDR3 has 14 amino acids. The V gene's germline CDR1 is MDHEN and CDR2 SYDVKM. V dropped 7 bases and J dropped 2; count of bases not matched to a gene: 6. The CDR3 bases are TGTGCCAGCAAGAGGGGGCAGGACACAGATACGCAGTATTTT. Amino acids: CASKRGQDTDTQYF.

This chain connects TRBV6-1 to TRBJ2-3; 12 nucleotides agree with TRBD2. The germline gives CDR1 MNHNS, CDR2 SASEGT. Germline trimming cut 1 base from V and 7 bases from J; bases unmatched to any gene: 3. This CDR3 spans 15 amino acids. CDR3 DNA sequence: TGTGCCAGCAGTGAAGGGCTAGCGGGGGGGAATACGCAGTATTTT. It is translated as CASSEGLAGGNTQYF.

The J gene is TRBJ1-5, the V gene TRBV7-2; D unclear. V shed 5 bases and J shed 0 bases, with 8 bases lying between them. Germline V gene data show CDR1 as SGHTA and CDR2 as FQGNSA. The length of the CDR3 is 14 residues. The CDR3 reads CASSSRYSNQPQHF. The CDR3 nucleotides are TGTGCCAGCAGCAGCCGGTATAGCAATCAGCCCCAGCATTTT.

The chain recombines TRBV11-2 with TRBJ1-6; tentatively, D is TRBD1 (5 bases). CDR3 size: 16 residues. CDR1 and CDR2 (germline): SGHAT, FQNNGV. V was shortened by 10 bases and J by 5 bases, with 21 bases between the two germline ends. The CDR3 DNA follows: TGTGCCACCAGATCAGCGGGGGTTGTTCATAATTCACCCCTCCACTTT. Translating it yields CATRSAGVVHNSPLHF.

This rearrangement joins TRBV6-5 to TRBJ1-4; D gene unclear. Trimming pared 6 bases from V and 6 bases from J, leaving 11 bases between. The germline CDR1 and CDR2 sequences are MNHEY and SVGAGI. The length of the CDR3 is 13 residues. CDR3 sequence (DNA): TGTGCCAGCAGAGAGGGAGGAGATGAAAAACTGTTTTTT. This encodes CASREGGDEKLFF.

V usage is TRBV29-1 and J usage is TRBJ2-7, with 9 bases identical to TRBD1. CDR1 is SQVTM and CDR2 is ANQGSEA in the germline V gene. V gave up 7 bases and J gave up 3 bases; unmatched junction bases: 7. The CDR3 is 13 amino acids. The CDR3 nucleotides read TGCAGCGCCCGGGACAGGGTGGACTACGAGCAGTACTTC. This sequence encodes CSARDRVDYEQYF.

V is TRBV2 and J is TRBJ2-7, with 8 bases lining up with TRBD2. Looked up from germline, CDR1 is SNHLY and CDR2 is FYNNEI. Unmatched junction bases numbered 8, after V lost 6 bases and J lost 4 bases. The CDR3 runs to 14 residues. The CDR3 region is CASSPGLVNYEQYF. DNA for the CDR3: TGTGCCAGCAGCCCGGGACTAGTGAATTACGAGCAGTACTTC.

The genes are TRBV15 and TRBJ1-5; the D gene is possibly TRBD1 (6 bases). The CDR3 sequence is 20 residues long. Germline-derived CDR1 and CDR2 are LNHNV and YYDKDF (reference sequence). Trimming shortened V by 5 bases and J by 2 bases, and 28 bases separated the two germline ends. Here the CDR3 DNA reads TGTGCCACCAGCTCCTTGGGGGGAGGGGGTACTGGTGGTGGCAATCAGCCCCAGCATTTT. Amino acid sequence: CATSSLGGGGTGGGNQPQHF.

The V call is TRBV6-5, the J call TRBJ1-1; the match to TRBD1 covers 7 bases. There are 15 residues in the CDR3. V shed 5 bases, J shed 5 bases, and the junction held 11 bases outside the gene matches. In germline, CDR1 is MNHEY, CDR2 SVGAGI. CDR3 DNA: TGTGCCAGCAGTAAGAACAGGGGCAAGGGGACTGAAGCTTTCTTT. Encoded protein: CASSKNRGKGTEAFF.

CDR3 DNA sequence: TGTGCCAGCAGGGAATTATTGGGGCTCGGGCCCTACAATGAGCAGTTCTTC. Protein: CASRELLGLGPYNEQFF. The chain uses TRBV7-2 and TRBJ2-1; a weak D match, TRBD1 (5 bases). The CDR3 sequence is 17 residues long. V dropped 6 bases and J dropped 2 bases, with 20 bases sitting between them. Per the germline V gene, CDR1 is SGHTA and CDR2 is FQGNSA.

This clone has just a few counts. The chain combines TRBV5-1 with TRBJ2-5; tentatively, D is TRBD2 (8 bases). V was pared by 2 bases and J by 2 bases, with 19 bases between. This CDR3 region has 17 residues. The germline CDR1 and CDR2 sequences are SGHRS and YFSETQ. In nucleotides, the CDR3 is TGCGCCAGCAGCTTTTTGCGGACAGGCGGGGGGCAAGAGACCCAGTACTTC. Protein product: CASSFLRTGGGQETQYF.

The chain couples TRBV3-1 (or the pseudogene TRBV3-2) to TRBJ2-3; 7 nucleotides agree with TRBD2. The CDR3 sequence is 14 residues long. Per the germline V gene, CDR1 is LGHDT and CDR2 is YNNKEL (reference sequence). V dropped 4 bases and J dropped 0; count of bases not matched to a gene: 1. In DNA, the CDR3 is TGTGCCAGCAGCCGGCGGGGGAGCACAGATACGCAGTATTTT. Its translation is CASSRRGSTDTQYF.

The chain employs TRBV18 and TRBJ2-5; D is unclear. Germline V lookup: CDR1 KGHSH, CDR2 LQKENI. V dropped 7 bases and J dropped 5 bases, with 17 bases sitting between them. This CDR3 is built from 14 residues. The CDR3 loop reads CASFGSTSQETQYF. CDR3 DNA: TGTGCCAGCTTCGGGTCGACCAGCCAGGAGACCCAGTACTTC.

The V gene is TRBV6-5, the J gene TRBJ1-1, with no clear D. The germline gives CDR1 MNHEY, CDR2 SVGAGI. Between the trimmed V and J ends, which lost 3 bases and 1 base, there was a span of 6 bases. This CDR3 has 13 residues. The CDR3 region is CASSYSRNTEAFF. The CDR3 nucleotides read TGTGCCAGCAGTTATTCCAGGAACACTGAAGCTTTCTTT.

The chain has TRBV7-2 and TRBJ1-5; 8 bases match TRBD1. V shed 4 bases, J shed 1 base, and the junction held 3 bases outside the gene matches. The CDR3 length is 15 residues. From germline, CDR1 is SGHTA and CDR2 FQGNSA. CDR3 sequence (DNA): TGTGCCAGCAGCTCGACAGGGGTAAGCAATCAGCCCCAGCATTTT. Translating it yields CASSSTGVSNQPQHF. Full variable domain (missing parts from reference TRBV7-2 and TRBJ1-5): GAGVSQSPSNKVTEKGKDVELRCDPISGHTALYWYRQSLGQGLEFLIYFQGNSAPDKSGLPSDRFSAERTGGSVSTLTIQRTQQEDSAVYLCASSSTGVSNQPQHFGDGTRLSIL.